The 24 T cell receptor beta chains below come from one sample, sequenced in a study of regulatory T cells in long-lasting Graves disease. The TCR beta library used iRepertoire HTBI primers with Arm-PCR amplification of CDR3. TCRdb used MiXCR to reprocess the multiplex PCR reads, holding one entry per CDR3 protein. The data show a few hundred thousand distinct CDR3 sequences, roughly 21% seen once. Time point noted: persistent/refractory GD, antithyroid drugs over 5 years with positive TRAb. Generation of the TCR library employed RNA extracted from PBMCs. The starting material was peripheral blood mononuclear cells (PBMCs), obtained when the disease was refractory, from a patient treated with antithyroid drugs. The receptors were sampled from a female donor with Graves disease.

This clonotype came up a few times. The J gene is TRBJ2-7, the V gene TRBV7-2, with D uncertain. This CDR3 has 14 residues. V was pared by 3 bases and J by 0 bases, with 9 bases between. Looked up from germline, CDR1 is SGHTA and CDR2 is FQGNSA. The CDR3 sequence is CASSFVSSSYEQYF. The DNA of the CDR3 is TGTGCCAGCAGCTTCGTGTCAAGCTCCTACGAGCAGTACTTC.

The J gene is TRBJ2-7, the V gene TRBV30; TRBD1 or TRBD2 may be the D gene (5 bases each). Trimming took off 4 bases at V and 7 bases at J, with 29 bases between the two ends. The germline gives CDR1 GTSNPN, CDR2 SVGIG (reference sequence). The CDR3 is 17 amino acids. CDR3 amino acids: CAWKRRLPAMSRDEQYF. As DNA, the CDR3 is TGTGCCTGGAAAAGGAGACTACCTGCTATGAGCAGGGATGAGCAGTACTTC.

This clonotype was picked up a small number of times. The gene calls are TRBV6-5 and TRBJ1-5; TRBD1 is a possible D gene (6 bases). This CDR3 has 17 residues. CDR1 and CDR2 (germline): MNHEY, SVGAGI. The germline V and J ends were trimmed by 0 bases and 3 bases, with 15 bases remaining between them. The CDR3 is CASSYSLKGGLNQPQHF. The DNA of the CDR3 is TGTGCCAGCAGTTACTCCCTCAAAGGGGGGCTCAATCAGCCCCAGCATTTT.

The chain carries TRBV6-2 or TRBV6-3 and TRBJ1-6, with D maybe TRBD1 (6 bases). CDR3 length: 15 amino acids. Germline loops: CDR1 MNHEY, CDR2 SVGEGT. Between the trimmed V and J ends, which lost 2 bases and 15 bases, there was a span of 20 bases. This chain's CDR3 is CASSYVLGQPGYLHF. The CDR3 nucleotides read TGTGCCAGCAGTTACGTCCTCGGACAGCCGGGTTACCTCCACTTT.

This clonotype has at least ten counts. The chain is built from TRBV28 and TRBJ2-5, with D possibly matching TRBD2 (6 bases). Trimming stripped 3 bases from V and 3 bases from J, with 17 bases between. This CDR3 contains 16 residues. Per the germline V gene, CDR1 is MDHEN and CDR2 is SYDVKM. In DNA, the CDR3 is TGTGCCAGCAGTTTTTCCGGGGGAGAGGGTGAAGAGACCCAGTACTTC. Residues: CASSFSGGEGEETQYF. Supplemented by reference TRBV28 and TRBJ2-5, the full variable domain reads DVKVTQSSRYLVKRTGEKVFLECVQDMDHENMFWYRQDPGLGLRLIYFSYDVKMKEKGDIPEGYSVSREKKERFSLILESASTNQTSMYLCASSFSGGEGEETQYFGPGTRLLVL.

The chain's CDR3 is CASSRHGRTEAFF. The CDR3 nucleotides are TGTGCCAGCAGCCGACATGGGAGAACTGAAGCTTTCTTT. This chain links TRBV2 with TRBJ1-1; no reliable D call. V was clipped by 6 bases and J by 5 bases, with 13 bases between them. The CDR3 is 13 amino acids. Germline-derived CDR1 and CDR2 are SNHLY and FYNNEI.

This clonotype was counted many times. The conserved closing phenylalanine or tryptophan is absent in this CDR3, likely reflecting a read error. The chain employs TRBV5-6 and TRBJ1-1, with D tentatively TRBD1 (5 bases). CDR1 and CDR2 (germline): SGHDT, YYEEEE. V lost 4 bases and J lost 7, with 11 bases in between. The CDR3 length is 12 residues. CDR3 coding DNA: TGTGCCAGCAGCCTGGGGACTATTGAAGCTTTCTTG. Its translation is CASSLGTIEAFL.

The chain carries TRBV19 and TRBJ2-1; possibly TRBD1 or TRBD2 for D (6 bases each). Germline assignment: CDR1 LNHDA and CDR2 SQIVND (reference sequence). V was pared by 3 bases and J by 2 bases, with 17 bases between. The CDR3 totals 17 residues. The CDR3 nucleotides read TGTGCCAGTAGTATGGGGCGAAACCGGGGGCCCTACAATGAGCAGTTCTTC. As protein: CASSMGRNRGPYNEQFF.

This clonotype was seen many times. The rearrangement links TRBV28 to TRBJ1-4; possibly TRBD1 for D (5 bases). The CDR3 covers 18 residues. V gave up 0 bases and J gave up 0 bases, with 14 bases separating them. Germline V lookup: CDR1 MDHEN, CDR2 SYDVKM. CDR3 bases: TGTGCCAGCAGTTTATGGGTGGGTGGGGCCGCAACTAATGAAAAACTGTTTTTT. This translates into CASSLWVGGAATNEKLFF. The variable domain in full, completed from reference TRBV28 and TRBJ1-4, reads DVKVTQSSRYLVKRTGEKVFLECVQDMDHENMFWYRQDPGLGLRLIYFSYDVKMKEKGDIPEGYSVSREKKERFSLILESASTNQTSMYLCASSLWVGGAATNEKLFFGSGTQLSVL.

This clonotype was seen a few times. The chain combines TRBV11-1 with TRBJ2-7; TRBD2 agrees at 9 bases. Looked up from germline, CDR1 is SGHAT and CDR2 is FQDESV (reference sequence). The CDR3 is made up of 15 amino acids. Trimming removed 3 bases from V and 2 bases from J; junction bases left unmatched: 5. The CDR3 region is CASSFFSGSAYEQYF. The CDR3 bases are TGTGCCAGCAGCTTCTTTAGCGGGAGCGCCTACGAGCAGTACTTC. Supplemented by reference TRBV11-1 and TRBJ2-7, the full variable domain reads EAEVAQSPRYKITEKSQAVAFWCDPISGHATLYWYRQILGQGPELLVQFQDESVVDDSQLPKDRFSAERLKGVDSTLKIQPAELGDSAMYLCASSFFSGSAYEQYFGPGTRLTVT.

Ten or more counts support this clonotype. The chain links TRBV28 to TRBJ2-7; 7 bases line up with TRBD1. CDR1 is MDHEN and CDR2 is SYDVKM in the germline V gene. The CDR3 contains 13 residues. Unmatched junction bases numbered 9, after V lost 8 bases and J lost 5 bases. Here the CDR3 DNA reads TGTGCCAGCGGGGAACAGGGGAACAACGAGCAGTACTTC. It is translated as CASGEQGNNEQYF.

The chain joins TRBV11-3 to TRBJ2-2; 12 bases match TRBD2. CDR1 is SGHNT, CDR2 YENEEA, per germline. V trimming: 4 bases; J trimming: 7 bases; junction bases outside the gene matches: 10. CDR3 length: 17 amino acids. Here the CDR3 reads CASSSPRLAGVHGELFF. Here the CDR3 DNA reads TGTGCCAGCAGCTCCCCCCGACTAGCGGGAGTCCACGGGGAGCTGTTTTTT.

This clonotype was seen only a few times. The chain carries TRBV6-5 and TRBJ1-1, with D unresolved. CDR3 length: 15 residues. The V end was cut by 4 bases, the J end by 5 bases, with 17 bases between. Germline assignment: CDR1 MNHEY and CDR2 SVGAGI. This CDR3 reads CASSSLSFFGTEAFF. In DNA form, the CDR3 reads TGTGCCAGCAGTTCCCTTTCGTTTTTCGGGACTGAAGCTTTCTTT.

The genes are TRBV28 and TRBJ1-3; D is unclear. With 2 bases removed from V and 1 base from J, the gap between germline ends came to 9 bases. The CDR3 contains 15 residues. The V gene's germline CDR1 is MDHEN and CDR2 SYDVKM. CDR3 DNA sequence: TGTGCCAGCAGTTTAATAACAGTATCTGGAAACACCATATATTTT. This gives the protein CASSLITVSGNTIYF.

This clonotype has just a few counts. V and J are TRBV20-1 and TRBJ1-1; D perhaps matches TRBD1 (5 bases). The CDR3 is 13 amino acids. Germline values: CDR1 DFQATT, CDR2 SNEGSKA (reference sequence). Trimming took off 0 bases at V and 1 base at J, with 6 bases between the two ends. The CDR3 DNA sequence: TGCAGTGCTAGAGACGACAGGAACACTGAAGCTTTCTTT. This encodes CSARDDRNTEAFF.

The V gene is TRBV20-1, the J gene TRBJ2-1; no clear D gene. V lost 3 bases and J lost 8, with 11 bases in between. The CDR3 contains 12 residues. Germline V lookup: CDR1 DFQATT, CDR2 SNEGSKA (reference sequence). The chain's CDR3 is CSASPDKHEQFF. The CDR3 coding sequence is TGCAGTGCTAGCCCAGACAAACATGAGCAGTTCTTC.

This clonotype was found a few times. CDR3 sequence: CSSMDRGNEKLFF. As DNA, the CDR3 is TGCAGCTCCATGGACAGAGGAAATGAAAAACTGTTTTTT. The chain is built from TRBV29-1 and TRBJ1-4, with D possibly matching TRBD1 (6 bases). Germline lookup yields CDR1 SQVTM and CDR2 ANQGSEA. Trimming cost V 8 bases and J 5 bases, with 15 bases left between them. The CDR3 covers 13 residues.

This clonotype was detected ten times or more. This chain connects TRBV7-8 to TRBJ1-2; D is possibly TRBD1 (6 bases). Trimming took 3 bases from V and 7 from J, leaving 18 bases between them. This CDR3 has 15 amino acids. Germline assignment: CDR1 SGHVS and CDR2 FQNEAQ. The CDR3 DNA sequence: TGTGCCAGCAGCTTGGGAAGCGAGGGGGGCCGTGGCTACACCTTC. This encodes CASSLGSEGGRGYTF.

This clonotype appeared a few times. The chain combines TRBV12-3 or TRBV12-4 with TRBJ1-5; TRBD1 matches at 9 bases. Trimming took 3 bases from V and 4 from J; bases not matched to a gene: 7. The CDR3 loop spans 16 amino acids. The CDR3 DNA reads as TGTGCCAGCAGTTTTAGGGGACAGGGTCCGAATCAGCCCCAGCATTTT. Translated: CASSFRGQGPNQPQHF.

A few counts support this clonotype. This rearrangement joins TRBV29-1 to TRBJ1-1, with D maybe TRBD1 (6 bases). Germline assignment: CDR1 SQVTM and CDR2 ANQGSEA. The germline V and J ends were trimmed by 1 base and 11 bases, with 17 bases remaining between them. The length of the CDR3 is 13 residues. The CDR3 is CSVEGSGVIGAFF. The CDR3 DNA follows: TGCAGCGTTGAAGGTTCAGGGGTTATCGGGGCTTTCTTT.

This clonotype has a single count. The V and J genes are TRBV9 and TRBJ1-2, with D tentatively TRBD1 (5 bases). This CDR3 is built from 12 residues. V gave up 3 bases and J gave up 14 bases, with 17 bases separating them. The germline CDR1 and CDR2 sequences are SGDLS and YYNGEE. The CDR3 DNA is TGTGCCAGCAGCGAGGCCTCCAGGGTGAGAACCTTC. Translating gives CASSEASRVRTF.

A few counts support this clonotype. The chain combines TRBV6-2 or TRBV6-3 with TRBJ1-1, with D perhaps matching TRBD1 (6 bases). The germline CDR1 and CDR2 sequences are MNHEY and SVGEGT. The CDR3 has 14 amino acids. V lost 10 bases to trimming and J lost 3 bases, with 18 bases between them. The CDR3 DNA reads as TGTGCCACTCATAAAGGGGGGCTCGACACTGAAGCTTTCTTT. As protein: CATHKGGLDTEAFF.

The CDR3, as DNA: TGTGCCATCAGGCCGGAGGAAGCGAGGGGCTCCTACAATGAGCAGTTCTTC. This gives the protein CAIRPEEARGSYNEQFF. J is TRBJ2-1 and V is TRBV10-3; the D gene could be TRBD1 or TRBD2 (5 bases each). CDR1 is ENHRY, CDR2 SYGVKD, per germline. Trimming cost V 6 bases and J 0 bases, with 18 bases left between them. There are 17 residues in the CDR3.

A few counts support this clonotype. The rearrangement uses TRBV19 and TRBJ2-5; perhaps TRBD1 as D (6 bases). Germline CDR1 reads LNHDA; CDR2 reads SQIVND (reference sequence). Trimming pared 8 bases from V and 1 base from J, leaving 11 bases between. This CDR3 is 13 amino acids long. This CDR3 reads CASGQGLQETQYF. The CDR3 DNA reads as TGTGCCAGTGGTCAGGGGCTCCAAGAGACCCAGTACTTC.